The present entry profiles one T cell receptor beta chain with its context. The antigen is not known. Methotrexate plus calcineurin inhibitor accompanied controls' myeloablative marrow transplants; sampling was 1 year later. This specimen comes from a study of T cells after posttransplantation cyclophosphamide. Sequencing was performed with immunoSEQ multiplex PCR; in TCRdb, only in-frame clones are kept and a portion is missing. This sample has more than 9,500 clones, with around 80% found just once. Germline loops: CDR1 SGHRS, CDR2 YFSETQ. V lost 0 bases, J lost 6 bases, and 5 bases stayed unmatched. This CDR3 is built from 16 residues. Study-wide findings and caveats: Later blood repertoires were often dominated by clones from the donor CD8+ memory compartment. Blood and skin or GI T cell repertoires showed limited TRB overlap.

J is TRBJ2-2 and V is TRBV5-1; 10 bases agree with TRBD1. This clonotype originated in a young adult male patient who received an allogeneic stem cell transplant from an unrelated donor, was CMV-positive, and had acute GVHD only. The graft donor may account for some of the T cells. This specimen was PBMCs, taken 350 to 400 days after allogeneic stem cell transplant with calcineurin inhibitor and methotrexate. The CDR3 loop is CASSLEGQGYAGELFF. The CDR3 DNA reads TGCGCCAGCAGCTTGGAGGGACAGGGGTACGCCGGGGAGCTGTTTTTT.